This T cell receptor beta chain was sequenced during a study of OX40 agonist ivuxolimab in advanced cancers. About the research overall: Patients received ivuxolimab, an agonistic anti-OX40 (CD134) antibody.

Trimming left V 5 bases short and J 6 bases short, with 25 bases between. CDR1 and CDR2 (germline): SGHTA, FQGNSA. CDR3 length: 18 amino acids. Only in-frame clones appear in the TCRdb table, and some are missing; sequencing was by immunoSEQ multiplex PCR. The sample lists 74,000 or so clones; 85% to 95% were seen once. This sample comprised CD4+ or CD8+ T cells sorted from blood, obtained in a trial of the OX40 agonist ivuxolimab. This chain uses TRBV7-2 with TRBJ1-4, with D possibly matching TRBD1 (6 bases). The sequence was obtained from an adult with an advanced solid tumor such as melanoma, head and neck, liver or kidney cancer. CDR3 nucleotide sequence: TGTGCCAGCAGCGAGGAGGACAGAACGAGGGTGGGCTATGAAAAACTGTTTTTT. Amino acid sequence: CASSEEDRTRVGYEKLFF.